One and the same sample provided the 19 T cell receptor beta chains below, sequenced in a study of cytomegalovirus exposure and HLA in healthy donors. PCR employed 60 Vbeta and 13 Jbeta primers. Repertoires were generated with immunoSEQ multiplex PCR, while TCRdb's copy carries only in-frame clones and drops some. There are over 90,000 clones in the sample; 60% to 80% occur only once, and 8.5% to 10% lies in the top ten. Specimen: PBMCs. The receptors originated from a male donor in good health and CMV-seropositive.

The chain links TRBV27 to TRBJ1-2; 8 bases map to TRBD1. Germline CDR1 MNHEY, CDR2 SMNVEV (reference sequence). This CDR3 is built from 13 residues. V gave up 3 bases and J gave up 7 bases; unmatched junction bases: 4. In DNA form, the CDR3 reads TGTGCCAGCAGTTTTCAGGGGGCCCTTGGCTACACCTTC. It specifies CASSFQGALGYTF.

This clone was observed a handful of times. This sequence joins TRBV28 and TRBJ1-2; D is unresolved. Trimming removed 2 bases at V and 4 bases at J, with 11 bases between. The CDR3 runs 14 residues. Germline V gene data show CDR1 as MDHEN and CDR2 as SYDVKM. Here the CDR3 DNA reads TGTGCCAGCAGTTTAGGGTTGCGGATCTATGGCTACACCTTC. Encoded protein: CASSLGLRIYGYTF.

The V gene is TRBV4-2, the J gene TRBJ2-5; 10 nucleotides line up with TRBD2. CDR1 is LGHNA, CDR2 YNFKEQ, per germline. The CDR3 runs 17 residues. The V and J ends lost 0 bases and 5 bases, in that order; junction bases with no gene match: 9. CDR3 in amino acids: CASSQDFSGRRRETQYF. As DNA, the CDR3 is TGTGCCAGCAGCCAAGATTTTAGCGGGAGGAGAAGGGAGACCCAGTACTTC.

The V call is TRBV5-5, the J call TRBJ2-7; D unresolved. Trimming stripped 2 bases from V and 7 bases from J, with 7 bases between. Germline V gene data show CDR1 as SGHKS and CDR2 as YYEKEE (reference sequence). The CDR3 loop spans 11 amino acids. The CDR3 sequence is CASSLGEEQYF. The CDR3 DNA sequence: TGTGCCAGCAGCTTAGGAGAGGAGCAGTACTTC.

The rearrangement joins TRBV27 to TRBJ2-1; 8 bases are shared with TRBD2. Germline V gene lookup returns CDR1 MNHEY and CDR2 SMNVEV (reference sequence). V gave up 5 bases and J gave up 4 bases; unmatched junction bases: 10. CDR3 size: 16 residues. The CDR3 bases are TGTGCCAGCAGTCCCGGTGTTAGCGGGACTTACAATGAGCAGTTCTTC. The encoded protein is CASSPGVSGTYNEQFF.

This clone ranks as large. The V and J genes are TRBV5-4 and TRBJ2-5; D perhaps matches TRBD1 (6 bases). CDR3 size: 15 residues. CDR1 is SGHNT, CDR2 YYREEE, per germline (reference sequence). V lost 3 bases to trimming and J lost 2 bases, with 14 bases between them. The CDR3 loop is CASSSTNRVQETQYF. CDR3 nucleotide sequence: TGTGCCAGCAGCTCGACTAACAGGGTTCAAGAGACCCAGTACTTC.

The rearrangement uses TRBV29-1 and TRBJ2-1, with D perhaps matching TRBD1 (5 bases). V lost 8 bases to trimming and J lost 5 bases, with 16 bases between them. Germline assignment: CDR1 SQVTM and CDR2 ANQGSEA. CDR3 length equals 13 residues. CDR3 nucleotide sequence: TGCAGCCTAACAGGAATGAAAGACAATGAGCAGTTCTTC. Translation gives CSLTGMKDNEQFF.

A few counts support this clone. The chain recombines TRBV4-3 with TRBJ1-1; D perhaps matches TRBD1 (6 bases). CDR1 and CDR2 (germline): LGHNA, YSLEER. The CDR3 has 16 amino acids. The V end was cut by 0 bases, the J end by 1 base, with 12 bases between. The CDR3: CASSQDHPGANTEAFF. CDR3 bases: TGCGCCAGCAGCCAAGATCATCCAGGGGCGAACACTGAAGCTTTCTTT.

J is TRBJ2-1 and V is TRBV13; weak D call: TRBD2 (6 bases). V shed 3 bases and J shed 9 bases, with 12 bases lying between them. This CDR3 is 13 amino acids long. The germline V gene encodes CDR1 PRHDT and CDR2 FYEKMQ (reference sequence). The chain's CDR3 is CASSFSGLGEQFF. CDR3 sequence (DNA): TGTGCCAGCAGCTTCTCGGGACTGGGTGAGCAGTTCTTC. The entire variable domain, with the rest obtained from reference TRBV13 and TRBJ2-1, is as follows: AAGVIQSPRHLIKEKRETATLKCYPIPRHDTVYWYQQGPGQDPQFLISFYEKMQSDKGSIPDRFSAQQFSDYHSELNMSSLELGDSALYFCASSFSGLGEQFFGPGTRLTVL.

This chain links TRBV19 with TRBJ2-3, with 7 positions matching TRBD2. The CDR3 runs to 13 residues. V dropped 4 bases and J dropped 4; count of bases not matched to a gene: 2. CDR1 LNHDA and CDR2 SQIVND come from the germline V gene (reference sequence). The CDR3 DNA reads TGTGCCAGTAGTAATCGGGGGGCAGATACGCAGTATTTT. Its translation: CASSNRGADTQYF.

This clone appeared a few times. The chain combines TRBV19 with TRBJ2-7; D uncertain. The CDR3 is 14 residues long. CDR1 is LNHDA and CDR2 is SQIVND in the germline V gene (reference sequence). The V and J ends lost 1 base and 3 bases respectively, with 10 bases between them. The CDR3 is CASSIGAGFYEQYF. The DNA for the CDR3 is TGTGCCAGTAGTATAGGAGCCGGTTTCTACGAGCAGTACTTC.

The sample holds a few counts of this clone. This chain connects TRBV9 to TRBJ2-1, with D unclear. This CDR3 spans 15 amino acids. CDR1 and CDR2 from the germline V gene are SGDLS and YYNGEE. V was pared by 1 base and J by 5 bases, with 13 bases between. CDR3 protein: CASSVTPNSNNEQFF. As DNA, the CDR3 is TGTGCCAGCAGCGTAACCCCGAATAGCAACAATGAGCAGTTCTTC.

The chain has TRBV28 and TRBJ2-5; 10 nucleotides align to TRBD1. The J call may be mistaken, given a closer DNA end match to TRBJ2-7. CDR1 and CDR2 (germline): MDHEN, SYDVKM. The CDR3 totals 14 residues. The CDR3 DNA reads TGTGCCAGCAGTACGGGACAGGGGAGATACGAGCAGTACTTC. Protein: CASSTGQGRYEQYF.

The J gene is TRBJ2-7, the V gene TRBV18; D gene uncertain. The V gene lost 2 bases and the J gene lost 3 bases, with 17 bases spanning the gap. The length of the CDR3 is 16 residues. From germline, CDR1 is KGHSH and CDR2 LQKENI. In DNA form, the CDR3 reads TGTGCCAGCTCACCAGCCGGTGCGGTCCGCGTCTACGAGCAGTACTTC. This sequence encodes CASSPAGAVRVYEQYF.

V usage is TRBV7-2 and J usage is TRBJ2-5, with D tentatively TRBD2 (7 bases). The CDR3 totals 17 residues. CDR1 is SGHTA, CDR2 FQGNSA, per germline. The ends were cut back, 7 bases at V and 7 bases at J, with 28 bases in the middle. As DNA, the CDR3 is TGTGCCAGCAACCAGTTCGGGGGGCGGGGGCTTTTTTGGACCCAGTACTTC. Its translation is CASNQFGGRGLFWTQYF.

The V call is TRBV5-1, the J call TRBJ2-5; D possibly corresponds to TRBD1 (6 bases). Germline values: CDR1 SGHRS, CDR2 YFSETQ. The CDR3 has 15 residues. Trimming took 0 bases from V and 3 from J, leaving 12 bases between them. The CDR3 nucleotides are TGCGCCAGCAGCTTGGGACCTACAGGGAAAGAGACCCAGTACTTC. It specifies CASSLGPTGKETQYF.

V is TRBV14 and J is TRBJ2-6, with D perhaps matching TRBD2 (6 bases). The CDR3 is made up of 15 amino acids. Germline values: CDR1 SGHDN, CDR2 FVKESK. Trimming pared 2 bases from V and 4 bases from J, leaving 9 bases between. The CDR3 DNA reads as TGTGCCAGCAGCCAAAGGGCGGGGGGGGCCAACGTCCTGACTTTC. It is translated as CASSQRAGGANVLTF.

The chain joins TRBV27 to TRBJ1-1; D gene unclear. CDR1 and CDR2 (germline): MNHEY, SMNVEV (reference sequence). The length of the CDR3 is 11 residues. The V gene lost 8 bases and the J gene lost 1 base, with 5 bases spanning the gap. The CDR3 sequence is CASRRNTEAFF. CDR3 in DNA: TGTGCCAGCCGGAGGAACACTGAAGCTTTCTTT.

This sequence joins TRBV15 and TRBJ2-2; 7 nucleotides agree with TRBD1. Germline CDR1 is LNHNV and CDR2 is YYDKDF (reference sequence). The V gene end was trimmed by 0 bases and the J gene end by 3 bases; junction bases not matched to a gene: 1. CDR3 size: 15 residues. CDR3 in DNA: TGTGCCACCAGCAGAGATGACAGGGACACCGGGGAGCTGTTTTTT. Its protein is CATSRDDRDTGELFF. The full variable domain, rest sourced from reference TRBV15 and TRBJ2-2, is DAMVIQNPRYQVTQFGKPVTLSCSQTLNHNVMYWYQQKSSQAPKLLFHYYDKDFNNEADTPDNFQSRRPNTSFCFLDIRSPGLGDTAMYLCATSRDDRDTGELFFGEGSRLTVL.